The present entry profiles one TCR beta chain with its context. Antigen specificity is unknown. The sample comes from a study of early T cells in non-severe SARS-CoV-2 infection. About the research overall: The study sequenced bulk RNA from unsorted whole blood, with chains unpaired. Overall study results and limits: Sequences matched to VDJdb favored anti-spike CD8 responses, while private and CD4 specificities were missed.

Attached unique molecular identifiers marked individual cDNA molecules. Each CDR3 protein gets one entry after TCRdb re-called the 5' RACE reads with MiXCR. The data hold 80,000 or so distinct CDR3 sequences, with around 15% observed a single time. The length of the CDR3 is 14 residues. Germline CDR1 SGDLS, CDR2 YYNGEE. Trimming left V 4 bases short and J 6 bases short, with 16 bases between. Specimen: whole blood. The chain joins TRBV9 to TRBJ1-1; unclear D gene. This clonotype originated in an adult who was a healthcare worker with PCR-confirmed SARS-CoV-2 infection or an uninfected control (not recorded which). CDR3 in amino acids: CASSPGVLAAEAFF. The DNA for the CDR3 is TGTGCCAGCAGCCCGGGAGTATTAGCGGCTGAAGCTTTCTTT.